The table lists the clone carrying this TCR beta chain with many counts. This entry is derived from a study of T cells in Graves' hyperthyroidism and ophthalmopathy. Amplified TCR beta CDR3 regions came from RNA transcripts. When the TCR CDR3 underwent first-round RT-PCR, the HTBI primer set was used. Each CDR3 protein is one row after TCRdb ran MiXCR on the multiplex PCR reads. The profile shows about 380,000 distinct CDR3 sequences, about 14% of them singletons. Germline CDR1 reads LGHNT; CDR2 reads FRNRAP. This CDR3 has 17 residues. V lost 6 bases to trimming and J lost 4 bases, with 24 bases between them.

The receptor's source is an older woman with Graves' hyperthyroidism. The chain couples TRBV12-5 to TRBJ1-2, with D perhaps TRBD1 (5 bases). What was sequenced was blood. The CDR3 sequence is CASGLGDGRLAGYGYTF. CDR3 in DNA: TGTGCTAGTGGGCTGGGGGATGGGAGACTCGCGGGCTATGGCTACACCTTC.